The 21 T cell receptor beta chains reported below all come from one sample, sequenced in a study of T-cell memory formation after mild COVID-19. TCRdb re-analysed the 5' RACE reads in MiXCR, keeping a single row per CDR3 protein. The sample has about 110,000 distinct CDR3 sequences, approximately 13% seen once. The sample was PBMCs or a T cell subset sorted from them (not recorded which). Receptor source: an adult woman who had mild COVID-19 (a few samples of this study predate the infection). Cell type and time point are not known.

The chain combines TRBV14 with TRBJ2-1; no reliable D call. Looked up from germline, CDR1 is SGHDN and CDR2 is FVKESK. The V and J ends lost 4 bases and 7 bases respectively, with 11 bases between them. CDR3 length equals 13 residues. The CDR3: CASSPDGWNEQFF. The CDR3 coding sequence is TGTGCCAGCAGCCCGGACGGGTGGAATGAGCAGTTCTTC.

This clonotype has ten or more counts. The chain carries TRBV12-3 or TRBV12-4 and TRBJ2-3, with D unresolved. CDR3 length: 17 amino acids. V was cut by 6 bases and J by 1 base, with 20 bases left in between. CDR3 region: CASSPLLSPWGTDTQYF. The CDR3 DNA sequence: TGTGCCAGCAGCCCCCTCCTGTCTCCCTGGGGCACAGATACGCAGTATTTT.

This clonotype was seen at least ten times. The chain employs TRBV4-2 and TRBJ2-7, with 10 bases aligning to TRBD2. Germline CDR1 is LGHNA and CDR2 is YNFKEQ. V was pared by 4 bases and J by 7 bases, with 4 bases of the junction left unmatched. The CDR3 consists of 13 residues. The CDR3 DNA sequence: TGTGCCAGCAGCCCCACGGGACTAGCGGAGCAGTACTTC. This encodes CASSPTGLAEQYF.

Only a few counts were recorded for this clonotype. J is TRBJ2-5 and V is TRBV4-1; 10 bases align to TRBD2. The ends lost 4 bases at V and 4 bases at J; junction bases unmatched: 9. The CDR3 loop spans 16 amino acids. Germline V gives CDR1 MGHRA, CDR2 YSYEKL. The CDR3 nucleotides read TGCGCCAGCAGCCGCGCGGGGCCTAGCGGGGGAGAGACCCAGTACTTC. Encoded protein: CASSRAGPSGGETQYF.

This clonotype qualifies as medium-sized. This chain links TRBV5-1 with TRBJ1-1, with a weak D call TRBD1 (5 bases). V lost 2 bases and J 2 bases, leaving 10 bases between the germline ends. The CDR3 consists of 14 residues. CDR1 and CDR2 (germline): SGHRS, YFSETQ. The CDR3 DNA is TGCGCCAGCAGCTTTTGGGGGACTAACACTGAAGCTTTCTTT. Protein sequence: CASSFWGTNTEAFF.

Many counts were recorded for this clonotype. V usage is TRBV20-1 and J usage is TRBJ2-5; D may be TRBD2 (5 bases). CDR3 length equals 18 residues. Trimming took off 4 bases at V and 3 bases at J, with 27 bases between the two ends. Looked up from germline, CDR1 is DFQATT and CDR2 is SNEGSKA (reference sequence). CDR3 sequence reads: CSAKSEASPRQLEETQYF. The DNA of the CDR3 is TGCAGTGCTAAGTCGGAGGCTAGCCCCCGTCAATTGGAAGAGACCCAGTACTTC.

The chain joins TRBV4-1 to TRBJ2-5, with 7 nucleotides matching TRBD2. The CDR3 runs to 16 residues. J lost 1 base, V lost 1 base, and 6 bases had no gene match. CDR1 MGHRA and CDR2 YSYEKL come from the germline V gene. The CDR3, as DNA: TGCGCCAGCAGCCAAGTATCCCTAGCGGCCCAAGAGACCCAGTACTTC. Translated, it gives CASSQVSLAAQETQYF.

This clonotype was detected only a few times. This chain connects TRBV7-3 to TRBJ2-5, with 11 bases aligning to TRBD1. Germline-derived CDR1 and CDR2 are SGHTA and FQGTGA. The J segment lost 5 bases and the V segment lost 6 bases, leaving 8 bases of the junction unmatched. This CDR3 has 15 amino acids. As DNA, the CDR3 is TGTGCCAGCAGTCCTGGACAGGGGGCATGGGAGACCCAGTACTTC. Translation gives CASSPGQGAWETQYF.

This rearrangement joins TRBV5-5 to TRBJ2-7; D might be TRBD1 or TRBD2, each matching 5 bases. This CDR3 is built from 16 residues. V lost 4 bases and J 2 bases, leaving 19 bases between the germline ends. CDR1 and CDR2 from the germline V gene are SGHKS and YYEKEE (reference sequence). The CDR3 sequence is CASSSSGTALAYEQYF. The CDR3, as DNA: TGTGCCAGCAGCAGTTCCGGGACCGCACTGGCCTACGAGCAGTACTTC.

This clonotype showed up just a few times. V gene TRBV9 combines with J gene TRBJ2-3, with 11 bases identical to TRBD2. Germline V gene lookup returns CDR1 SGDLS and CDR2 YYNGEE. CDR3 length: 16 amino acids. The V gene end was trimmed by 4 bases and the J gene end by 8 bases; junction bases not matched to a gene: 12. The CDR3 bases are TGTGCCAGCAGCCCCGCCGGGACTAGCGGCGGAGCTACGCAGTATTTT. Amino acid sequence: CASSPAGTSGGATQYF.

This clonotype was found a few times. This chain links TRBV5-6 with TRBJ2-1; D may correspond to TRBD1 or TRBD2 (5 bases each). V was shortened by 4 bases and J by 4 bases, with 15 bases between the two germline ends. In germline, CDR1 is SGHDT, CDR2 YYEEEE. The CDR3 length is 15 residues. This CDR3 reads CASSEGEWSYNEQFF. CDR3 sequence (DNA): TGTGCCAGCAGCGAAGGGGAGTGGTCTTACAATGAGCAGTTCTTC. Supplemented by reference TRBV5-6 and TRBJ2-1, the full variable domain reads DAGVTQSPTHLIKTRGQQVTLRCSPKSGHDTVSWYQQALGQGPQFIFQYYEEEERQRGNFPDRFSGHQFPNYSSELNVNALLLGDSALYLCASSEGEWSYNEQFFGPGTRLTVL.

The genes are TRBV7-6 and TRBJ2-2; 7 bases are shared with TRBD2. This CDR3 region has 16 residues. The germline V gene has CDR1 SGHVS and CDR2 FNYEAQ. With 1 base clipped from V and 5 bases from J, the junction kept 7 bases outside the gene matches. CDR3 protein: CASSLGGGSLTGELFF. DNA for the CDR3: TGTGCCAGCAGCTTAGGCGGCGGGAGTCTTACCGGGGAGCTGTTTTTT.

This CDR3 is CSAMGTSVEQFF. The CDR3 DNA is TGCAGTGCTATGGGGACTAGCGTTGAGCAGTTCTTC. The chain uses TRBV20-1 and TRBJ2-1; TRBD2 aligns across 10 bases. The germline CDR1 and CDR2 sequences are DFQATT and SNEGSKA (reference sequence). There are 12 residues in the CDR3. V was clipped by 4 bases and J by 9 bases; unmatched bases: 3.

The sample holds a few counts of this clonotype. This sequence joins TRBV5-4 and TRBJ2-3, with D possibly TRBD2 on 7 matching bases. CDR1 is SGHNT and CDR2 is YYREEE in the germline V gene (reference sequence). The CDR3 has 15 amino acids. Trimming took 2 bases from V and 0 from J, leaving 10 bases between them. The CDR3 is CASSFGGRSTDTQYF. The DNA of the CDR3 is TGTGCCAGCAGCTTCGGGGGGCGGAGCACAGATACGCAGTATTTT.

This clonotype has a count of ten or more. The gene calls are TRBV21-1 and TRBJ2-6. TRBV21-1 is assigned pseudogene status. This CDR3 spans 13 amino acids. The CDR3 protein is CASPITGANVLTF. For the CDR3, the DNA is TGTGCCAGCCCCATAACTGGGGCCAACGTCCTGACTTTC.

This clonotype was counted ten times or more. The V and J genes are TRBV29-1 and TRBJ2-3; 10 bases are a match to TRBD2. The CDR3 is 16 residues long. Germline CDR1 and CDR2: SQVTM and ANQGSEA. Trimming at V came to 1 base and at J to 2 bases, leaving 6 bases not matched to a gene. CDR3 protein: CSVEGWSGRATDTQYF. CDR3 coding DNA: TGCAGCGTTGAAGGCTGGAGCGGGAGGGCCACAGATACGCAGTATTTT.

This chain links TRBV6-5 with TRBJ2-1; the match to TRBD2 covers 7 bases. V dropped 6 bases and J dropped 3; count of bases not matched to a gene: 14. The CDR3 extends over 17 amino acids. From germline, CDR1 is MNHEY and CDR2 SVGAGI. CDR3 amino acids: CASRTNSGSPLYNEQFF. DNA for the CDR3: TGTGCCAGCAGAACTAATAGCGGGTCTCCCCTCTACAATGAGCAGTTCTTC.

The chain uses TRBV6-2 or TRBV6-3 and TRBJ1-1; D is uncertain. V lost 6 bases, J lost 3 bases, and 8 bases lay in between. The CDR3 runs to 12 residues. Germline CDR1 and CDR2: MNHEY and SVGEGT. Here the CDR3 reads CASSSQYTEAFF. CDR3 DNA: TGTGCCAGCAGCTCACAGTACACTGAAGCTTTCTTT.

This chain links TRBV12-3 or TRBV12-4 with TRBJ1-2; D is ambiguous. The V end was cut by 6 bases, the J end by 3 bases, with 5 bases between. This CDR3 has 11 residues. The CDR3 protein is CASSQYYGYTF. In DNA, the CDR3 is TGTGCCAGCAGCCAGTACTATGGCTACACCTTC.

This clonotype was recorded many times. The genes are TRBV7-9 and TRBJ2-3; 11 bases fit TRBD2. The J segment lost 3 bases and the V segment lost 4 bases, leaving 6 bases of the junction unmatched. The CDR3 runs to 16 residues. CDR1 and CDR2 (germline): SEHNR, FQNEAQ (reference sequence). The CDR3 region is CASSSTSGGLTDTQYF. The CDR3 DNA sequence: TGTGCCAGCAGCTCAACTAGCGGGGGACTGACAGATACGCAGTATTTT.

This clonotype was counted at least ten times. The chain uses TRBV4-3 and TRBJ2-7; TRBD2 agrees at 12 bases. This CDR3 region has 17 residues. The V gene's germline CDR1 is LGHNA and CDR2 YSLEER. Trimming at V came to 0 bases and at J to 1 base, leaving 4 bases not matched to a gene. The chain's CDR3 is CASSQETSGRMSYEQYF. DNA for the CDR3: TGCGCCAGCAGCCAAGAAACTAGCGGGAGGATGTCCTACGAGCAGTACTTC.